Shown below are 9 T cell receptor beta chains from a single sample sequenced in a study of CD8 T cells in Susac syndrome (dated by TCRdb to between 2018 and 2021). The method behind the library was the immunoSEQ multiplex PCR assay. RNA was extracted using the RNeasy kit, and about 0.5 to 1 ug of the RNA was reverse transcribed with random hexamers. TCRdb's own reprocessing of the public reads used fastp at Q25 and MiXCR and kept productive beta chains. Rows with a matching CDR3 protein are joined into one entry that keeps the most common DNA and genes. In all, the sample holds 250,000 to 300,000 distinct CDR3 sequences, and approximately 85% of those were seen once. The top ten clonotypes cover 0.095% to 0.14% of the sample. The specimen was CD8+ T cells from PBMCs. All receptors derive from a human donor with multiple sclerosis.

The J gene is TRBJ2-7, the V gene TRBV30, with TRBD2 as a possible D gene (5 bases). V was trimmed by 5 bases and J by 4 bases, leaving 18 bases between them. The CDR3 extends over 14 amino acids. Looked up from germline, CDR1 is GTSNPN and CDR2 is SVGIG (reference sequence). In DNA form, the CDR3 reads TGTGCCTGGGAAGGCGGGCATGGTGTATACGAGCAGTACTTC. Amino acids: CAWEGGHGVYEQYF.

The chain carries TRBV27 and TRBJ2-1; either TRBD1 or TRBD2 may fit D (5 bases each). V gave up 2 bases and J gave up 7 bases, with 12 bases separating them. This CDR3 is 14 amino acids long. Germline V gene sequence: CDR1 MNHEY, CDR2 SMNVEV (reference sequence). CDR3 bases: TGTGCCAGCAGTTTACTTTCGGGACGGAATGAGCAGTTCTTC. It is translated as CASSLLSGRNEQFF.

The genes are TRBV5-1 and TRBJ2-3; D may be TRBD2 (7 bases). V lost 1 base, J lost 5 bases, and 11 bases lay in between. Germline V gene lookup returns CDR1 SGHRS and CDR2 YFSETQ. This CDR3 is 14 amino acids long. The CDR3 region is CASSLRGAIDTQYF. The CDR3 coding sequence is TGCGCCAGCAGCTTGCGGGGGGCTATAGATACGCAGTATTTT. Drawing the rest from reference TRBV5-1 and TRBJ2-3, the complete variable domain is KAGVTQTPRYLIKTRGQQVTLSCSPISGHRSVSWYQQTPGQGLQFLFEYFSETQRNKGNFPGRFSGRQFSNSRSEMNVSTLELGDSALYLCASSLRGAIDTQYFGPGTRLTVL.

The chain combines TRBV27 with TRBJ1-5; 12 bases match TRBD1. Germline trimming cut 6 bases from V and 5 bases from J; bases unmatched to any gene: 5. Germline loops: CDR1 MNHEY, CDR2 SMNVEV (reference sequence). The CDR3 runs 15 residues. CDR3 DNA: TGTGCCAGCAGCCGGGACAGGGGGCCGGATCAGCCCCAGCATTTT. Protein product: CASSRDRGPDQPQHF.

The chain employs TRBV2 and TRBJ2-7; TRBD1 aligns across 7 bases. Germline CDR1 is SNHLY and CDR2 is FYNNEI. After removal of 8 bases from V and 4 bases from J, the junction contained 5 bases not matched to a gene. The CDR3 sequence is 12 residues long. CDR3: CASLARGYEQYF. The DNA for the CDR3 is TGTGCCAGCCTCGCCAGGGGGTACGAGCAGTACTTC.

Here the CDR3 reads CASSWTQGLEYEQYF. The CDR3 bases are TGTGCCAGCAGCTGGACCCAAGGGTTAGAGTACGAGCAGTACTTC. V gene TRBV5-6 combines with J gene TRBJ2-7; no clear D. The CDR3 has 15 amino acids. V shed 3 bases and J shed 4 bases, with 17 bases lying between them. Germline V gene sequence: CDR1 SGHDT, CDR2 YYEEEE.

The V call is TRBV12-3 or TRBV12-4, the J call TRBJ2-3, with 8 bases matching TRBD2. The CDR3 loop spans 14 amino acids. With 8 bases clipped from V and 4 bases from J, the junction kept 8 bases outside the gene matches. CDR3 nucleotides: TGTGCCAGCTTTAACGCGGGAGGACCAGATACGCAGTATTTT. It is translated as CASFNAGGPDTQYF.

This chain uses TRBV20-1 with TRBJ1-2; 7 nucleotides agree with TRBD1. The V gene end was trimmed by 7 bases and the J gene end by 2 bases; junction bases not matched to a gene: 13. Germline CDR1 DFQATT, CDR2 SNEGSKA (reference sequence). The CDR3 is made up of 15 amino acids. The CDR3: CSVRDRDLTNYGYTF. The DNA for the CDR3 is TGCAGTGTAAGAGACAGGGACCTCACCAACTATGGCTACACCTTC.

The chain links TRBV20-1 to TRBJ2-7; 9 bases agree with TRBD2. The CDR3 totals 16 residues. Germline assignment: CDR1 DFQATT and CDR2 SNEGSKA (reference sequence). V shed 3 bases, J shed 0 bases, and the junction held 9 bases outside the gene matches. CDR3 bases: TGCAGTGCTAGGCCGGCTAGCGGGATCCTCTCCTACGAGCAGTACTTC. It translates to CSARPASGILSYEQYF.